These 31 T cell receptor beta chains were all obtained from the same sample, sequenced in a study of CD8+CD57+ T cells in acquired aplastic anemia. Researchers used genomic DNA as the template to profile TCR beta VDJ and CDR3. Via MiXCR, TCRdb re-called the reads, giving one row per CDR3 protein. The sample holds some 140,000 distinct CDR3 sequences, about 48% seen once. In patients chosen for sequencing, flow cytometry had shown CD8+CD57+ cell expansion. The material sequenced was sorted CD4+, CD8+, or CD8+CD57+ T cells (not recorded which) from PBMCs. The receptors shown here come from a human donor with aplastic anemia.

This clonotype appeared a few times. V gene TRBV6-4 combines with J gene TRBJ2-3, with 7 positions matching TRBD1. Germline V lookup: CDR1 MRHNA, CDR2 SNTAGT. After removal of 9 bases from V and 8 bases from J, the junction contained 14 bases not matched to a gene. There are 14 residues in the CDR3. As DNA, the CDR3 is TGTGCCAGTACGACAGGGTCCCTTCATTTTACGCAGTATTTT. This codes for CASTTGSLHFTQYF.

The count of this clonotype is one. A much more abundant neighbour one base away suggests this may be a read error. The chain recombines TRBV4-1 with TRBJ1-4; D is unclear. V was pared by 3 bases and J by 5 bases, with 10 bases between. CDR1 and CDR2 from the germline V gene are MGHRA and YSYEKL. The CDR3 extends over 14 amino acids. Here the CDR3 DNA reads TGCGCCAGCAGCCAGGGAGATTCGAATGAAAAACTGTTTTTT. It is translated as CASSQGDSNEKLFF.

V usage is TRBV20-1 and J usage is TRBJ2-3, with TRBD2 matching 8 bases. V shed 0 bases, J shed 1 base, and the junction held 9 bases outside the gene matches. This CDR3 is 17 amino acids long. The germline gives CDR1 DFQATT, CDR2 SNEGSKA (reference sequence). This CDR3 is CSARDSGVSGGTDTQYF. CDR3 coding DNA: TGCAGTGCTAGAGATTCGGGAGTTAGCGGGGGCACAGATACGCAGTATTTT.

This clonotype occurred many times. The J gene is TRBJ2-1, the V gene TRBV20-1, with D possibly being TRBD1 or TRBD2 (5 bases each). CDR1 DFQATT and CDR2 SNEGSKA come from the germline V gene (reference sequence). The CDR3 extends over 15 amino acids. V lost 0 bases, J lost 10 bases, and 19 bases lay in between. CDR3 bases: TGCAGTGCTAGAGATCGGGACCCCGGTTACGAAGAGCAGTTCTTC. Its translation is CSARDRDPGYEEQFF.

V and J are TRBV7-6 and TRBJ2-1, with D unclear. The ends were cut back, 5 bases at V and 5 bases at J, with 7 bases in the middle. CDR1 SGHVS and CDR2 FNYEAQ come from the germline V gene. The length of the CDR3 is 12 residues. CDR3: CASSPINNEQFF. The DNA of the CDR3 is TGTGCCAGCAGCCCAATCAACAATGAGCAGTTCTTC. The variable domain in full, completed from reference TRBV7-6 and TRBJ2-1, reads GAGVSQSPRYKVTKRGQDVALRCDPISGHVSLYWYRQALGQGPEFLTYFNYEAQQDKSGLPNDRFSAERPEGSISTLTIQRTEQRDSAMYRCASSPINNEQFFGPGTRLTVL.

Many counts were recorded for this clonotype. The chain uses TRBV4-1 and TRBJ2-1; D uncertain. This CDR3 contains 14 residues. Trimming shortened V by 0 bases and J by 5 bases, and 8 bases separated the two germline ends. From germline, CDR1 is MGHRA and CDR2 YSYEKL. The CDR3 DNA sequence: TGCGCCAGCAGCCAAGACGTACTTAACAATGAGCAGTTCTTC. It is translated as CASSQDVLNNEQFF.

This chain joins TRBV6-1 and TRBJ1-5; D is perhaps TRBD1 (5 bases). Deletions cut 1 base from V and 7 bases from J, with 11 bases between. From germline, CDR1 is MNHNS and CDR2 SASEGT. The length of the CDR3 is 14 residues. As DNA, the CDR3 is TGTGCCAGCAGTGAAGTGGGGGTAGGACAGCCCCAGCATTTT. Amino acid sequence: CASSEVGVGQPQHF.

Note on this clonotype: The conserved closing phenylalanine or tryptophan is absent in this CDR3, likely reflecting a read error. The V call is TRBV7-9, the J call TRBJ2-1; D unresolved. The CDR3 length is 13 residues. V lost 7 bases to trimming and J lost 4 bases, with 11 bases between them. Looked up from germline, CDR1 is SEHNR and CDR2 is FQNEAQ (reference sequence). For the CDR3, the DNA is TGTGCCAGCAACGCGACACCTTACAATGAGCAGTTCCTC. This sequence encodes CASNATPYNEQFL.

This clonotype was recorded at least ten times. The V and J genes are TRBV5-1 and TRBJ2-3, with D perhaps assigned TRBD1 or TRBD2 (6 bases each). CDR1 SGHRS and CDR2 YFSETQ come from the germline V gene. Trimming took 0 bases from V and 1 from J, leaving 9 bases between them. The CDR3 has 15 amino acids. Here the CDR3 DNA reads TGCGCCAGCAGCTTGGAGGGGGGCGGCACAGATACGCAGTATTTT. It translates to CASSLEGGGTDTQYF.

This clonotype was detected a few times. CDR3 nucleotides: TGTGCCACCGGAAGGGACGGAACCTACGAGCAGTACTTC. Encoded protein: CATGRDGTYEQYF. V and J are TRBV24-1 and TRBJ2-7, with D tentatively TRBD1 or TRBD2 (5 bases each). V dropped 9 bases and J dropped 2 bases, with 13 bases sitting between them. The CDR3 has 13 residues. Germline CDR1 KGHDR, CDR2 SFDVKD.

This clonotype was observed a few times. The gene calls are TRBV9 and TRBJ2-1, with 8 bases that match TRBD2. V dropped 0 bases and J dropped 7; count of bases not matched to a gene: 6. The CDR3 is 15 amino acids. In germline, CDR1 is SGDLS, CDR2 YYNGEE. CDR3 protein: CASSVDTSGGNEQFF. In nucleotides, the CDR3 is TGTGCCAGCAGCGTAGATACTAGCGGAGGGAATGAGCAGTTCTTC.

The chain has TRBV14 and TRBJ1-3; D gene unclear. Trimming took off 4 bases at V and 2 bases at J, with 9 bases between the two ends. Germline lookup yields CDR1 SGHDN and CDR2 FVKESK. This CDR3 is 14 amino acids long. For the CDR3, the DNA is TGTGCCAGCAGCCGCAAAGCGACTGGAAACACCATATATTTT. This encodes CASSRKATGNTIYF.

The chain recombines TRBV20-1 with TRBJ2-7, with unresolved D. Trimming took off 3 bases at V and 2 bases at J, with 14 bases between the two ends. The CDR3 sequence is 14 residues long. Germline V CDR1 and CDR2: DFQATT, SNEGSKA (reference sequence). The chain's CDR3 is CSASLGVTTYEQYF. CDR3 coding DNA: TGCAGTGCTAGTTTGGGTGTCACTACCTACGAGCAGTACTTC.

This clonotype turned up a few times. The genes are TRBV6-5 and TRBJ2-1; 9 positions agree with TRBD2. In germline, CDR1 is MNHEY, CDR2 SVGAGI. The V and J ends lost 4 bases and 0 bases, in that order; junction bases with no gene match: 1. CDR3 length: 15 residues. In DNA, the CDR3 is TGTGCCAGCAGTTTTAGCGGGAGCTCCTACAATGAGCAGTTCTTC. Encoded protein: CASSFSGSSYNEQFF.

Regarding this clonotype: A much larger clone differs from this one at a single base, so this may be a read error. The V and J genes are TRBV4-2 and TRBJ2-4; 11 nucleotides agree with TRBD1. This CDR3 has 16 residues. Germline assignment: CDR1 LGHNA and CDR2 YNFKEQ. CDR3 bases: TGTGCCAGCAGCGACCCGGGACAGGGGGTCAAAAACACTCAGTACTTC. It is translated as CASSDPGQGVKNTQYF.

To note about this clonotype: With a much larger clone just one base away, this may be a read error. The CDR3 nucleotides are TGTGCCAGCAGTTCAGGGGAGTGGGACGAGCGGTACTTC. This sequence encodes CASSSGEWDERYF. The chain combines TRBV27 with TRBJ2-7, with TRBD1 as a possible D gene (6 bases). The CDR3 spans 13 residues. CDR1 and CDR2 from the germline V gene are MNHEY and SMNVEV (reference sequence).

Note on this clonotype: With a much larger clone just one base away, this may be a read error. V gene TRBV3-1 combines with J gene TRBJ2-2; TRBD2 agrees at 7 bases. The CDR3 is made up of 13 amino acids. Germline-derived CDR1 and CDR2 are LGHDT and YNNKEL (reference sequence). The CDR3 DNA follows: TGTGCCAGCAGCCCACCTTTAAGCGGGGAGCTGGTTTTT. Its protein product is CASSPPLSGELVF.

This clonotype was detected many times. The rearrangement uses TRBV5-1 and TRBJ2-3, with 13 bases lining up with TRBD2. V was pared by 6 bases and J by 2 bases, with 15 bases of the junction left unmatched. CDR1 SGHRS and CDR2 YFSETQ come from the germline V gene. This CDR3 is 19 amino acids long. The CDR3 reads CASTLVGTSGATFTDTQYF. In DNA, the CDR3 is TGCGCCAGCACCCTAGTGGGGACTAGCGGGGCTACCTTCACAGATACGCAGTATTTT. Complete variable domain (other parts from reference TRBV5-1 and TRBJ2-3): KAGVTQTPRYLIKTRGQQVTLSCSPISGHRSVSWYQQTPGQGLQFLFEYFSETQRNKGNFPGRFSGRQFSNSRSEMNVSTLELGDSALYLCASTLVGTSGATFTDTQYFGPGTRLTVL.

V gene TRBV6-4 combines with J gene TRBJ2-3, with TRBD2 matching over 13 bases. This CDR3 contains 15 residues. The junction had 3 bases not matched to a gene; V was cut back by 4 bases and J by 5 bases. The germline V gene encodes CDR1 MRHNA and CDR2 SNTAGT. The CDR3 reads CASSALAGGQDTQYF. The CDR3 DNA reads as TGTGCCAGCAGTGCACTAGCGGGGGGGCAAGATACGCAGTATTTT.

This clonotype was seen a few times. This may arise from a read error, as a much more abundant clone is one base away. The rearrangement links TRBV6-4 to TRBJ1-2, with 11 bases that match TRBD1. The CDR3 is 13 amino acids. CDR1 is MRHNA and CDR2 is SNTAGT in the germline V gene. The CDR3 protein is CEPWTGGNYGNTF. CDR3 sequence (DNA): TGCGAGCCATGGACAGGGGGCAACTATGGCAACACCTTC.

The chain carries TRBV4-1 and TRBJ1-3, with a possible D match to TRBD1 (6 bases). V lost 1 base and J lost 0, with 25 bases in between. Germline V CDR1 and CDR2: MGHRA, YSYEKL. CDR3 size: 21 residues. CDR3 DNA: TGCGCCAGCAGCCAAGGTTTTTGGGACAAGTCGGTTGGGGTCTCTGGAAACACCATATATTTT. Its translation: CASSQGFWDKSVGVSGNTIYF.

V usage is TRBV6-6 and J usage is TRBJ1-1; no firm D call. V was shortened by 2 bases and J by 9 bases, with 13 bases between the two germline ends. The CDR3 runs 13 residues. Germline CDR1 reads MNHNY; CDR2 reads SVGAGI (reference sequence). In DNA, the CDR3 is TGTGCCAGCAGTTACGGGTCAGGTTCGAAAGCTTTCTTT. It is translated as CASSYGSGSKAFF.

Of note for this clonotype: At one end the junction does not follow the germline gene, possibly because of a read error. The V and J genes are TRBV20-1 and TRBJ1-2; D remains ambiguous. Germline CDR1 and CDR2: DFQATT and SNEGSKA (reference sequence). CDR3 length: 17 residues. CDR3 residues: CSARDLATRLANYGCTF. The CDR3, as DNA: TGCAGTGCTAGGGATCTAGCAACCCGCCTAGCTAACTATGGCTGCACCTTC.

The CDR3 coding sequence is TGCAGTGCGTCGTCAAAGGGGGCTCTTGGCTACACCTTC. It specifies CSASSKGALGYTF. The chain uses TRBV20-1 and TRBJ1-2; 7 bases line up with TRBD1. With 6 bases clipped from V and 7 bases from J, the junction kept 11 bases outside the gene matches. The CDR3 consists of 13 residues. CDR1 and CDR2 (germline): DFQATT, SNEGSKA (reference sequence).

V usage is TRBV7-2 and J usage is TRBJ2-5; 13 bases are shared with TRBD2. V lost 5 bases, J lost 2 bases, and 5 bases stayed unmatched. Germline loops: CDR1 SGHTA, CDR2 FQGNSA. This CDR3 has 16 amino acids. The CDR3 loop reads CASSPRGLAGQETQYF. Here the CDR3 DNA reads TGTGCCAGCAGCCCCCGGGGACTAGCGGGGCAAGAGACCCAGTACTTC.

This clonotype turned up a few times. The V and J genes are TRBV2 and TRBJ1-1; the D gene is possibly TRBD1 (6 bases). Germline V lookup: CDR1 SNHLY, CDR2 FYNNEI. V lost 3 bases, J lost 1 base, and 9 bases lay in between. The CDR3 is made up of 14 amino acids. The CDR3 sequence is CASSDVGGNTEAFF. CDR3 DNA sequence: TGTGCCAGCAGTGACGTAGGGGGGAACACTGAAGCTTTCTTT.

The rearrangement joins TRBV20-1 to TRBJ1-2; D remains unclear. Germline V gene data show CDR1 as DFQATT and CDR2 as SNEGSKA (reference sequence). The CDR3 is 8 amino acids. The germline V and J ends were trimmed by 6 bases and 13 bases, with 9 bases remaining between them. The CDR3 region is CSAPPFTF. The DNA for the CDR3 is TGCAGTGCACCCCCGTTCACCTTC.

The V and J genes are TRBV20-1 and TRBJ2-7, with 8 nucleotides matching TRBD1. CDR1 DFQATT and CDR2 SNEGSKA come from the germline V gene (reference sequence). The J segment lost 2 bases and the V segment lost 0 bases, leaving 3 bases of the junction unmatched. This CDR3 comprises 14 residues. CDR3 in amino acids: CSARDGTGAYEQYF. The CDR3 DNA follows: TGCAGTGCTAGAGATGGGACAGGAGCCTACGAGCAGTACTTC.

This clonotype was counted at least ten times. The chain is built from TRBV19 and TRBJ2-5, with D unclear. CDR3 size: 14 residues. Deletions cut 1 base from V and 5 bases from J, with 11 bases between. CDR1 LNHDA and CDR2 SQIVND come from the germline V gene (reference sequence). CDR3 sequence: CASSIVGWRETQYF. The CDR3 DNA is TGTGCCAGTAGTATAGTGGGGTGGCGGGAGACCCAGTACTTC.

The chain recombines TRBV7-9 with TRBJ1-4; the D is unclear. V was cut by 5 bases and J by 3 bases, with 4 bases left in between. This CDR3 has 12 residues. Germline V lookup: CDR1 SEHNR, CDR2 FQNEAQ (reference sequence). CDR3 in DNA: TGTGCCAGCAGCACCTCTAATGAAAAACTGTTTTTT. It translates to CASSTSNEKLFF.

There are many counts of this clonotype. The chain is built from TRBV6-1 and TRBJ2-3; TRBD1 might be the D (5 bases). Germline V CDR1 and CDR2: MNHNS, SASEGT. CDR3 length: 16 residues. V was shortened by 4 bases and J by 2 bases, with 16 bases between the two germline ends. This CDR3 reads CASSGDSDQITDTQYF. The CDR3, as DNA: TGTGCCAGCAGTGGAGACAGTGACCAGATCACAGATACGCAGTATTTT.